At least ten counts were recorded for the clone carrying this TCR beta chain. This sample stems from a study of T cells after yellow fever vaccination. One entry per CDR3 protein results from TCRdb running MiXCR on the 5' RACE reads. The sample lists 30,000 or so distinct CDR3 sequences; 6.3% were seen once. CDR1 LGHNA and CDR2 YSLEER come from the germline V gene. CDR3 length: 17 amino acids. After removal of 0 bases from V and 3 bases from J, the junction contained 6 bases not matched to a gene. This TCR came from a man aged 30 to 45 who received the YFV17D yellow fever vaccine. The sample consisted of PBMCs, either bulk or a sorted T-cell subset (CD4+, CD8+, memory, or dextramer-sorted; not recorded which), taken on the day of the yellow fever booster vaccination. The chain links TRBV4-3 to TRBJ2-3, with 10 bases that match TRBD2. The CDR3 nucleotides are TGCGCCAGCAGCCAAGATCTTGCGACTAGCGGGACAGATACGCAGTATTTT. Its translation is CASSQDLATSGTDTQYF.